This record concerns one T cell receptor beta chain sequence. The data stem from a study of blood T cell repertoires in COVID-19. Germline assignment: CDR1 LGHNA and CDR2 YSLEER. The CDR3 is 15 amino acids. V lost 3 bases, J lost 5 bases, and 17 bases lay in between. Measured with immunoSEQ multiplex PCR; TCRdb has only the in-frame clones, and not every one. The sample lists about 170,000 clones; 88% were seen once. Sequenced: peripheral blood. V gene TRBV4-3 combines with J gene TRBJ2-7; tentative D call: TRBD2 (7 bases). This TCR was recovered from a man between 45 and 60 years old who had recovered from COVID-19. The CDR3 spells CASSQTGYRGDEQYF. The CDR3 DNA is TGCGCCAGCAGCCAGACAGGATACCGGGGGGACGAGCAGTACTTC.